This TCR beta chain is from a study of shared clonotypes between healthy human individuals. Study overall: CD4 naive and CD4 memory each took three plates per donor, while CD8 naive took two and CD8 memory one. General study findings and limits: The researchers took only blood, and tissue repertoires probably look different.

TCRdb's table, derived via immunoSEQ multiplex PCR, lists solely in-frame clones and lacks some. The data hold under 1,100,000 clones, with 60% to 80% observed a single time. The CDR3 totals 12 residues. With 0 bases removed from V and 5 bases from J, the gap between germline ends came to 6 bases. Germline CDR1 is SGHRS and CDR2 is YFSETQ. A note on this clone: Its antigen is still unknown. This sample includes further DNA sequences coding for the same CDR3.

The sequenced material came from memory CD4+ T cells sorted from blood. Subset in this sample: CD45RA-negative fraction. The genes are TRBV5-1 and TRBJ2-7; D is ambiguous. The clonotype comes from a man in his late teens or twenties in good health. The CDR3 loop reads CASSLDRDEQYF. CDR3 bases: TGCGCCAGCAGCTTGGATAGGGACGAGCAGTACTTC.